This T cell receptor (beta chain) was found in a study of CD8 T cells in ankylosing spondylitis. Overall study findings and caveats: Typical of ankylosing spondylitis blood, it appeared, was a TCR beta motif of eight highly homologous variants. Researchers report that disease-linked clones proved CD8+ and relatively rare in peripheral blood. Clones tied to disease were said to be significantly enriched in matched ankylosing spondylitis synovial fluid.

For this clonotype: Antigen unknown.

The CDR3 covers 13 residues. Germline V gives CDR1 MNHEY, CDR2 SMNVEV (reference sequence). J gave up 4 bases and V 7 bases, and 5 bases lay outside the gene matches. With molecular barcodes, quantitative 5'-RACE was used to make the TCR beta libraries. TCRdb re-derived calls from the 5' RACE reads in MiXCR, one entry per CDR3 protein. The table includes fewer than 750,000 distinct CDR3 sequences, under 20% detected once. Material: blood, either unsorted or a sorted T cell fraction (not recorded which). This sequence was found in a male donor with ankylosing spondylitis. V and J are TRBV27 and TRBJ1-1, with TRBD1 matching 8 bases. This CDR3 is CASTLTGATEAFF. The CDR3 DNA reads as TGTGCCAGCACCCTGACAGGGGCCACTGAAGCTTTCTTT.